The sequence of this TCR beta chain was determined in a study of beta chain features in type 1 diabetes. Study observations and caveats: Cells carrying high TCR expression could end up over-represented when cDNA is sequenced.

V was pared by 1 base and J by 2 bases, with 4 bases of the junction left unmatched. The CDR3 loop spans 15 amino acids. CDR1 is SGHTA, CDR2 FQGNSA, per germline. Sorting that relied on CD45RO/CCR7/CD25/CD127/CD95/CD27 yielded CD4+ naive, central memory, regulatory and stem cell-like memory cells. On this clone itself: Its specificity is not known.

Expressed TCRB transcripts were sequenced because the isolated RNA had all been reverse transcribed beforehand. Assay used: immunoSEQ multiplex PCR; TCRdb lists only in-frame clones, some missing. This table holds about 260,000 clones, roughly two thirds found once. This receptor was identified in a man younger than 45 in good health. Input material: naive CD4+ T cells from blood. V usage is TRBV7-2 and J usage is TRBJ2-5, with TRBD2 identical over 7 bases. The CDR3 reads CASSLVWREQETQYF. CDR3 bases: TGTGCCAGCAGCTTAGTTTGGCGGGAGCAAGAGACCCAGTACTTC.